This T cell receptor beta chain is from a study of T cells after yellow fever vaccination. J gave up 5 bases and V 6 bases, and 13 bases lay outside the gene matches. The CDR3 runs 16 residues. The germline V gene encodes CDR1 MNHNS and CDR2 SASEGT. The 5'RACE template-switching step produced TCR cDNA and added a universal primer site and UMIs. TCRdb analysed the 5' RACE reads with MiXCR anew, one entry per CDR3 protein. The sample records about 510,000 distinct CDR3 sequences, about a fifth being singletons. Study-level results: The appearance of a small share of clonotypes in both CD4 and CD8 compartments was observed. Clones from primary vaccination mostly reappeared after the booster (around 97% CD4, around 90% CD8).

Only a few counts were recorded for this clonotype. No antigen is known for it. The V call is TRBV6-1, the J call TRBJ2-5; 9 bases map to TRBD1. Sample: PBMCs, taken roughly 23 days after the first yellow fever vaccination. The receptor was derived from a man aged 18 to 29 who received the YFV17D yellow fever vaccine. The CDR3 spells CASSRGQGLLGETQYF. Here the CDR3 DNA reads TGTGCCAGCAGCCGGGGACAGGGTCTTCTTGGGGAGACCCAGTACTTC.